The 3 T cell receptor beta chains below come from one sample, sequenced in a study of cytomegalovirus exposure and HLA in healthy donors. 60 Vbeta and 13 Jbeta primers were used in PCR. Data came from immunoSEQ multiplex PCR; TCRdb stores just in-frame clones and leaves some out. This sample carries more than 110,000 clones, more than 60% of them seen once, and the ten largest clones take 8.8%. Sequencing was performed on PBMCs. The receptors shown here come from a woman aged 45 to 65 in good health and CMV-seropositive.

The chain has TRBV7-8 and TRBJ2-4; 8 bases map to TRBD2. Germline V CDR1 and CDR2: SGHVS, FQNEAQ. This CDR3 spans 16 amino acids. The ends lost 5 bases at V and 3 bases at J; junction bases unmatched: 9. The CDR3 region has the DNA TGTGCCAGCAGCCTTCCGGGAGGGTTTGACAAAAACATTCAGTACTTC. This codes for CASSLPGGFDKNIQYF.

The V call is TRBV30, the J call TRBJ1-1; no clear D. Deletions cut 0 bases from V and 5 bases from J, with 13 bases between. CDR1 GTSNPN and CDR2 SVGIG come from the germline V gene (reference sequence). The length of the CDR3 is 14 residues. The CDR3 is CAWSVSGIGTEAFF. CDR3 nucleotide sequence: TGTGCCTGGAGTGTAAGCGGGATTGGAACTGAAGCTTTCTTT.

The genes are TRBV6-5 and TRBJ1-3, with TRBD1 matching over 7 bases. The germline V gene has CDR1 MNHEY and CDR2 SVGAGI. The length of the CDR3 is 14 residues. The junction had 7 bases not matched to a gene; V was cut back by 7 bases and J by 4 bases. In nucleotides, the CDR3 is TGTGCCAGCATTTCCCCGGGACAGGGAAACACCATATATTTT. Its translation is CASISPGQGNTIYF.